This T cell receptor beta chain was obtained from a study of monozygotic twins with inflammatory bowel disease. General observations from the study: IBD patients shared fewer clonotypes with other individuals than healthy twins, especially patients with disease activity signs.

Note on this clonotype: Its cognate antigen is unknown.

Per sample, reverse transcription was split into eight reactions. TCRdb re-called the 5' RACE reads and catalogs CDR3 proteins one per entry, DNA excluded. Across under 200,000 distinct CDR3 sequences, the top ten clones capture under 3.5% of the sample. CDR3 length equals 15 residues. Germline-derived CDR1 and CDR2 are SGHRS and YFSETQ. The chain couples TRBV5-1 to TRBJ2-1; TCRdb names TRBD1, which stays unverified in the absence of DNA. This clonotype was sampled from a human donor with ulcerative colitis or Crohn's disease, or a healthy co-twin of an affected twin (not recorded which). Input material: blood. CDR3 sequence reads: CASSQADRGRDEQFF.